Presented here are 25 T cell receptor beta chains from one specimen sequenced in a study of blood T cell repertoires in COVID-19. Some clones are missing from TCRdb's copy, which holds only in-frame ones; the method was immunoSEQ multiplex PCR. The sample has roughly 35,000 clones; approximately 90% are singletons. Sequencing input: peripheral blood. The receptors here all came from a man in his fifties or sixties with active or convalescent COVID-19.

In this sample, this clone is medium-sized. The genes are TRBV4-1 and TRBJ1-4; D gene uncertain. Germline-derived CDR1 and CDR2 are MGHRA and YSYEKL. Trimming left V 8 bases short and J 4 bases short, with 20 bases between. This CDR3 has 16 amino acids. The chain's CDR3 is CASADAAFGFNEKLFF. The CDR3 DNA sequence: TGCGCCAGCGCCGACGCGGCCTTCGGCTTTAATGAAAAACTGTTTTTT.

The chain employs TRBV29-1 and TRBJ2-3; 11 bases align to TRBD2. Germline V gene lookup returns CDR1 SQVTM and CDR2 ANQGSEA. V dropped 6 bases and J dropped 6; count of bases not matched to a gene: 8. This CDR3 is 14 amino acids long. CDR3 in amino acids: CSVGSSGRPDTQYF. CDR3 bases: TGCAGCGTCGGTTCTAGCGGGAGGCCGGATACGCAGTATTTT.

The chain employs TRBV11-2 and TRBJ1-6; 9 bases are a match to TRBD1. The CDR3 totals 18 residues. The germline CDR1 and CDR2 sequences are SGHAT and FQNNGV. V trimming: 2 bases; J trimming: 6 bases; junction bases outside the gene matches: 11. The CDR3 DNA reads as TGTGCCAGCAGCTTACCCCCAAGACAGGGGGGGGTTAATTCACCCCTCCACTTT. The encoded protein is CASSLPPRQGGVNSPLHF. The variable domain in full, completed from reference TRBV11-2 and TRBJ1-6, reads EAGVAQSPRYKIIEKRQSVAFWCNPISGHATLYWYQQILGQGPKLLIQFQNNGVVDDSQLPKDRFSAERLKGVDSTLKIQPAKLEDSAVYLCASSLPPRQGGVNSPLHFGNGTRLTVT.

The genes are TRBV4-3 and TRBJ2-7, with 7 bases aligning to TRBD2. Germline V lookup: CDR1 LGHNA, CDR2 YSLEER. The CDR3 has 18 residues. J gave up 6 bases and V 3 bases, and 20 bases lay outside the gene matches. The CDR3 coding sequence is TGCGCCAGCAGCCAGGGTACGGACCTCGGACTAGTCGCCGGCGAGCAGTACTTC. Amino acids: CASSQGTDLGLVAGEQYF.

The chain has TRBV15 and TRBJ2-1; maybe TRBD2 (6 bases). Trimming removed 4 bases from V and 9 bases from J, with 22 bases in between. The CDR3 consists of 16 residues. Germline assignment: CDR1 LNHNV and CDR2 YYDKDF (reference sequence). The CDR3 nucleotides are TGTGCCACCAGCAATACCGGGACTGGCCCTAGGGGTGAGCAGTTCTTC. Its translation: CATSNTGTGPRGEQFF.

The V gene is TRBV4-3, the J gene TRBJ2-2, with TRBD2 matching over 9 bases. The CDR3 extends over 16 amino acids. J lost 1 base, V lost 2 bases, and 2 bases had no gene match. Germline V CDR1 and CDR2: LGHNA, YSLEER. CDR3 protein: CASSQRLAENTGELFF. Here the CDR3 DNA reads TGCGCCAGCAGCCAAAGACTAGCGGAGAACACCGGGGAGCTGTTTTTT.

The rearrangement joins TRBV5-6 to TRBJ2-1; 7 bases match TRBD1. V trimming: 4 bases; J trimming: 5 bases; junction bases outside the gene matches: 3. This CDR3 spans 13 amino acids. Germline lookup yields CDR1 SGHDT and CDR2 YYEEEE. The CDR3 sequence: CASSLTGDNEQFF. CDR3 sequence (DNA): TGTGCCAGCAGCCTAACAGGGGACAATGAGCAGTTCTTC. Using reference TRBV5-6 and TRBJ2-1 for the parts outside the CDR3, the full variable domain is DAGVTQSPTHLIKTRGQQVTLRCSPKSGHDTVSWYQQALGQGPQFIFQYYEEEERQRGNFPDRFSGHQFPNYSSELNVNALLLGDSALYLCASSLTGDNEQFFGPGTRLTVL.

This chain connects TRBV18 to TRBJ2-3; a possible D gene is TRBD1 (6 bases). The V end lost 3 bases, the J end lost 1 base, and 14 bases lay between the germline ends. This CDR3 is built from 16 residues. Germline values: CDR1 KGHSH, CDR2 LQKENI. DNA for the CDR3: TGTGCCAGCTCACCTGCTGCGTCAGGGGGCACAGATACGCAGTATTTT. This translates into CASSPAASGGTDTQYF.

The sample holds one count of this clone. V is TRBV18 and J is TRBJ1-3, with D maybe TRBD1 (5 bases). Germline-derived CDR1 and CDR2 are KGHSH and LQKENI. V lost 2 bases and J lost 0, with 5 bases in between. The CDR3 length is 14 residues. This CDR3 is CASSPGASGNTIYF. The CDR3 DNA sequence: TGTGCCAGCTCACCAGGGGCCTCTGGAAACACCATATATTTT. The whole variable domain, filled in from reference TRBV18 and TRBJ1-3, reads NAGVMQNPRHLVRRRGQEARLRCSPMKGHSHVYWYRQLPEEGLKFMVYLQKENIIDESGMPKERFSAEFPKEGPSILRIQQVVRGDSAAYFCASSPGASGNTIYFGEGSWLTVV.

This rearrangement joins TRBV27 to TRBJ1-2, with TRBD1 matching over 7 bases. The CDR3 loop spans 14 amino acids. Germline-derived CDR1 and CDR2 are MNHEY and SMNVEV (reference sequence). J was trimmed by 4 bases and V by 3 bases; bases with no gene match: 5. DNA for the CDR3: TGTGCCAGCAGTTTGGGCAGGGACAGCTATGGCTACACCTTC. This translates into CASSLGRDSYGYTF.

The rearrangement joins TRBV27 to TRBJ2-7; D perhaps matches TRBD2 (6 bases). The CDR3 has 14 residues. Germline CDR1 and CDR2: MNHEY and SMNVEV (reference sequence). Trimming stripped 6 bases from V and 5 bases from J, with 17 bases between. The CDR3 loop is CASSQGTGKNEQYF. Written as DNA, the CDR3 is TGTGCCAGCAGCCAAGGGACTGGAAAGAACGAGCAGTACTTC.

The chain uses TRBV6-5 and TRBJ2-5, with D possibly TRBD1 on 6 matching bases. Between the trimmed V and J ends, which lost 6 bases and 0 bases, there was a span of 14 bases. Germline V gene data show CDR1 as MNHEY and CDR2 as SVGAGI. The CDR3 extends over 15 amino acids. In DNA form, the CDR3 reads TGTGCCAGCAGCGGGACACTATCATACCAAGAGACCCAGTACTTC. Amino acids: CASSGTLSYQETQYF.

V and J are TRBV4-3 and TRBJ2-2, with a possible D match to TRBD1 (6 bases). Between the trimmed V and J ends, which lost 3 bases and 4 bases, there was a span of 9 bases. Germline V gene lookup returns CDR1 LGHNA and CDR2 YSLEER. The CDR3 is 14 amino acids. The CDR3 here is CASSHVGATGELFF. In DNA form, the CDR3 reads TGCGCCAGCAGCCATGTGGGGGCCACCGGGGAGCTGTTTTTT.

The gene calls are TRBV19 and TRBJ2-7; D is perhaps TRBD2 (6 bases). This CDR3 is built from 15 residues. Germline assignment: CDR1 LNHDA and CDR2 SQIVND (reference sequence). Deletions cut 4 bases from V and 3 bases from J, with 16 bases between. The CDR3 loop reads CASSKDSDGSYEQYF. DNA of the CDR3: TGTGCCAGTAGTAAGGATTCGGACGGGAGCTACGAGCAGTACTTC. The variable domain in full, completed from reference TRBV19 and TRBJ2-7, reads DGGITQSPKYLFRKEGQNVTLSCEQNLNHDAMYWYRQDPGQGLRLIYYSQIVNDFQKGDIAEGYSVSREKKESFPLTVTSAQKNPTAFYLCASSKDSDGSYEQYFGPGTRLTVT.

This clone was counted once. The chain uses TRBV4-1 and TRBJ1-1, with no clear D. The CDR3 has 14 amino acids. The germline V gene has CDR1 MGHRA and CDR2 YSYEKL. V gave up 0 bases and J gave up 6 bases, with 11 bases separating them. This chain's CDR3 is CASSQDRGIAEAFF. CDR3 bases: TGCGCCAGCAGCCAAGATCGGGGAATCGCTGAAGCTTTCTTT.

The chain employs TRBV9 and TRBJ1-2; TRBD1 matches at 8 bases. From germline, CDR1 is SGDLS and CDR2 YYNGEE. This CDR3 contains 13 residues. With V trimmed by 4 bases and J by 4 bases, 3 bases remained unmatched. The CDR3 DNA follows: TGTGCCAGCAGCTTCGACAGGGGCTATGGCTACACCTTC. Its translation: CASSFDRGYGYTF.

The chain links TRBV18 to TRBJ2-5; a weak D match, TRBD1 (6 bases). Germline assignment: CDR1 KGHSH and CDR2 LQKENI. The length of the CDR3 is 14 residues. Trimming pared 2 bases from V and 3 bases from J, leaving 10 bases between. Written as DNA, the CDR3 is TGTGCCAGCTCACCAGGGTACAGGGAAGAGACCCAGTACTTC. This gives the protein CASSPGYREETQYF.

The CDR3 sequence: CASSTLGPTQGHSYEQYF. The CDR3 DNA is TGTGCCAGTAGTACCCTTGGCCCCACACAGGGGCACTCCTACGAGCAGTACTTC. This chain links TRBV19 with TRBJ2-7, with TRBD1 matching over 7 bases. This CDR3 comprises 18 residues. CDR1 LNHDA and CDR2 SQIVND come from the germline V gene (reference sequence). V lost 4 bases, J lost 0 bases, and 15 bases stayed unmatched.

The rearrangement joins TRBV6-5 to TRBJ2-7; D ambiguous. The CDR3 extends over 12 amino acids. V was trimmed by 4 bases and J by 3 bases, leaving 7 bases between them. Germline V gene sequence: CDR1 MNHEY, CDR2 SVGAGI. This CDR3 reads CASSSPNYEQYF. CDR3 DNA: TGTGCCAGCAGTTCCCCTAACTACGAGCAGTACTTC.

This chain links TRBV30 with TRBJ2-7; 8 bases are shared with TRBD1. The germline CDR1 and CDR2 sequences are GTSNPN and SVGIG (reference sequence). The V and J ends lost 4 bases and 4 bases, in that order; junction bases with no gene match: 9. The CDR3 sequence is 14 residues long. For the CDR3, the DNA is TGTGCCTGGATTCCCCAGGGGGCCAGATACGAGCAGTACTTC. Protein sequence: CAWIPQGARYEQYF.

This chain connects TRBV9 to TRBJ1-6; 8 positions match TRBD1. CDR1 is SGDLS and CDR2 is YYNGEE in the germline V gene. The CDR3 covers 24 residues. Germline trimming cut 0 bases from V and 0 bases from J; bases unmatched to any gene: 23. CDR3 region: CASSVVSRAGGRSHLSSYNSPLHF. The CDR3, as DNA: TGTGCCAGCAGCGTAGTATCACGTGCAGGGGGCCGATCACATCTGAGCTCCTATAATTCACCCCTCCACTTT.

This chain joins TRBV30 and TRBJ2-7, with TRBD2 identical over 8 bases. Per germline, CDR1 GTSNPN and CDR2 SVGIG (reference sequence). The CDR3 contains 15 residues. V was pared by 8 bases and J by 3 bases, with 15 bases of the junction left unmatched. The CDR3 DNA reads TGTGCCGGTACTACAGGGACTAGGAGTATCTACGAGCAGTACTTC. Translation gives CAGTTGTRSIYEQYF. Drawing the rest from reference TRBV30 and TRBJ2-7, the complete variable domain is SQTIHQWPATLVQPVGSPLSLECTVEGTSNPNLYWYRQAAGRGLQLLFYSVGIGQISSEVPQNLSASRPQDRQFILSSKKLLLSDSGFYLCAGTTGTRSIYEQYFGPGTRLTVT.

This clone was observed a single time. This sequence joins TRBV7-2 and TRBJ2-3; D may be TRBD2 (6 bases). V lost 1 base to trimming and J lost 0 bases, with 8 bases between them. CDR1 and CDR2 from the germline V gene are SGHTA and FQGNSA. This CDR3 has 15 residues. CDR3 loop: CASSLDGGSTDTQYF. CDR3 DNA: TGTGCCAGCAGCTTAGACGGGGGTAGCACAGATACGCAGTATTTT.

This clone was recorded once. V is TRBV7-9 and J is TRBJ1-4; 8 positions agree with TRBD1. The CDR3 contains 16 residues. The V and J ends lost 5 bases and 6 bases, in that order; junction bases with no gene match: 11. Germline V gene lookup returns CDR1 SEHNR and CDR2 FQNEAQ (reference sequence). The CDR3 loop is CASSPTTGGAHEKLFF. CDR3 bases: TGTGCCAGCAGCCCGACTACAGGGGGGGCACATGAAAAACTGTTTTTT.

CDR3 sequence reads: CASSAQGRNQPQHF. The CDR3 DNA follows: TGTGCCAGCAGTGCACAGGGACGCAATCAGCCCCAGCATTTT. The V gene is TRBV2, the J gene TRBJ1-5; perhaps TRBD1 as D (6 bases). The CDR3 loop spans 14 amino acids. Germline V CDR1 and CDR2: SNHLY, FYNNEI. V was shortened by 4 bases and J by 2 bases, with 9 bases between the two germline ends.